The 13 T cell receptor beta chains listed next were all sequenced from one sample in a study of immune evolution from preneoplasia to lung adenocarcinoma (dated by TCRdb to the early 2020s). Libraries were built with the immunoSEQ multiplex PCR assay. In TCRdb, the immuneACCESS table is reduced to in-frame sequences with V and J assigned. These tables do not hold every clone; where another copy was compared, an unresolved V gene accounts for under half, and the others remain unexplained. The sample yields some 41,000 clones; around 85% were counted once. The ten largest make up around 4.7% of the sample. The sequencing input was FFPE invasive lung adenocarcinoma tissue. This sample's cell subset or site label indicates: frankly invasive lung adenocarcinoma (ADC). The origin of the receptors is a person in their sixties or seventies with lung adenocarcinoma.

The V gene is TRBV14, the J gene TRBJ2-3; D ambiguous. V was clipped by 1 base and J by 9 bases, with 8 bases between them. Germline V gene lookup returns CDR1 SGHDN and CDR2 FVKESK. CDR3 length: 12 amino acids. This CDR3 reads CASSQGQRTQYF. Written as DNA, the CDR3 is TGTGCCAGCAGCCAAGGGCAGAGGACGCAGTATTTT.

The chain recombines TRBV5-1 with TRBJ2-3; D is perhaps TRBD1 or TRBD2 (5 bases each). The V and J ends lost 4 bases and 6 bases respectively, with 18 bases between them. The CDR3 length is 15 residues. CDR1 is SGHRS and CDR2 is YFSETQ in the germline V gene. The CDR3 DNA is TGCGCCAGCAGCCTCGCTCCGGGACCCTCGGATACGCAGTATTTT. The encoded protein is CASSLAPGPSDTQYF.

The rearrangement uses TRBV19 and TRBJ1-1, with 7 bases matching TRBD1. With V trimmed by 5 bases and J by 6 bases, 6 bases remained unmatched. Germline V lookup: CDR1 LNHDA, CDR2 SQIVND (reference sequence). This CDR3 is 13 amino acids long. The CDR3, as DNA: TGTGCCAGTAGTTTACAGGGGATGGCTGAAGCTTTCTTT. This translates into CASSLQGMAEAFF.

The genes are TRBV7-2 and TRBJ1-5; D is unclear. This CDR3 is built from 15 residues. In germline, CDR1 is SGHTA, CDR2 FQGNSA. Trimming shortened V by 2 bases and J by 4 bases, and 12 bases separated the two germline ends. This CDR3 is CASSLRGRQNQPQHF. CDR3 DNA: TGTGCCAGCAGCTTAAGAGGCCGCCAAAATCAGCCCCAGCATTTT.

The V call is TRBV4-2, the J call TRBJ1-2; 10 bases fit TRBD1. Germline lookup yields CDR1 LGHNA and CDR2 YNFKEQ. This CDR3 comprises 16 residues. J was trimmed by 2 bases and V by 1 base; bases with no gene match: 4. CDR3 bases: TGTGCCAGCAGCCAAGTTGGGGACAGGGGAAACTATGGCTACACCTTC. This codes for CASSQVGDRGNYGYTF.

V is TRBV7-9 and J is TRBJ2-3; 10 positions match TRBD2. V dropped 2 bases and J dropped 6; count of bases not matched to a gene: 8. The CDR3 sequence is 16 residues long. Germline values: CDR1 SEHNR, CDR2 FQNEAQ (reference sequence). The CDR3 DNA is TGTGCCAGCAGCTTACCCACTAGCGGGACTGGGGATACGCAGTATTTT. As protein: CASSLPTSGTGDTQYF.

The chain recombines TRBV29-1 with TRBJ2-1; D perhaps matches TRBD1 (6 bases). Germline-derived CDR1 and CDR2 are SQVTM and ANQGSEA. The germline V and J ends were trimmed by 8 bases and 10 bases, with 18 bases remaining between them. This CDR3 is built from 12 residues. This CDR3 is CSRRSGEREQFF. CDR3 DNA: TGCAGCCGGAGGTCAGGGGAAAGGGAGCAGTTCTTC.

About this clone itself: At one boundary the junction diverges from the germline segment, which might be a read error. This CDR3 is CAGSTRRTGELFF. In DNA, the CDR3 is TGTGCCGGTAGCACTAGGAGGACCGGGGAGCTGTTTTTT. The J gene is TRBJ2-2, the V gene TRBV19; a weak D match, TRBD2 (5 bases). The CDR3 is 13 amino acids. Germline CDR1 is LNHDA and CDR2 is SQIVND (reference sequence).

The J gene is TRBJ2-7, the V gene TRBV13; 9 bases fit TRBD2. This CDR3 region has 16 residues. Trimming removed 2 bases from V and 4 bases from J; junction bases left unmatched: 9. Per germline, CDR1 PRHDT and CDR2 FYEKMQ (reference sequence). Here the CDR3 reads CASSLRSLAGQYEQYF. The CDR3 nucleotides read TGTGCCAGCAGCTTACGGTCCCTAGCGGGACAATACGAGCAGTACTTC.

V and J are TRBV11-2 and TRBJ2-2, with a possible D match to TRBD2 (6 bases). The CDR3 runs 15 residues. V was shortened by 3 bases and J by 4 bases, with 12 bases between the two germline ends. Germline V gene lookup returns CDR1 SGHAT and CDR2 FQNNGV. The chain's CDR3 is CASSLGGGSTGELFF. CDR3 in DNA: TGTGCCAGCAGCTTGGGTGGGGGGAGCACCGGGGAGCTGTTTTTT.

CDR3 in DNA: TGTGCCAGCAGTGACAGCTATAGCAATCAGCCCCAGCATTTT. This gives the protein CASSDSYSNQPQHF. The V gene is TRBV6-1, the J gene TRBJ1-5, with D hard to call. CDR1 MNHNS and CDR2 SASEGT come from the germline V gene. V was pared by 3 bases and J by 0 bases, with 6 bases between. This CDR3 region has 14 residues.

This chain links TRBV5-1 with TRBJ1-4; no clear D. Trimming stripped 2 bases from V and 6 bases from J, with 8 bases between. CDR1 is SGHRS, CDR2 YFSETQ, per germline. CDR3 length: 13 residues. The CDR3 bases are TGCGCCAGCAGCTTCGGCGGGGATGAAAAACTGTTTTTT. It yields the protein CASSFGGDEKLFF.

The rearrangement joins TRBV28 to TRBJ1-1, with D tentatively TRBD1 (6 bases). CDR3 length equals 14 residues. V was clipped by 2 bases and J by 9 bases, with 16 bases between them. Germline CDR1 reads MDHEN; CDR2 reads SYDVKM. CDR3 residues: CASSLGAYREKAFF. In DNA form, the CDR3 reads TGTGCCAGCAGTTTAGGCGCTTACAGGGAGAAAGCTTTCTTT.